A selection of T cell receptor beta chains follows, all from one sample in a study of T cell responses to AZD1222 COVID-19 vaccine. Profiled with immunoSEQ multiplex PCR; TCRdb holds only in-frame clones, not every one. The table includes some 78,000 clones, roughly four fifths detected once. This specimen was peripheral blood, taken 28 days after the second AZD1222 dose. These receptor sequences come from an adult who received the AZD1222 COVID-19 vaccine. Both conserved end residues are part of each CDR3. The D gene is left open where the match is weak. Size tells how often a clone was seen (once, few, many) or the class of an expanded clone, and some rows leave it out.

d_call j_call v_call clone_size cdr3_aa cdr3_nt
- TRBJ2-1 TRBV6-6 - CASSYSSNEQFF TGTGCCAGCAGTTACTCGTCCAATGAGCAGTTCTTC
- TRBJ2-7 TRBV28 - CASSLGQGPYEQYF TGTGCCAGCAGTTTGGGCCAGGGGCCCTACGAGCAGTACTTC
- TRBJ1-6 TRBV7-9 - CASSLVLNNSPLHF TGTGCCAGCAGCTTAGTACTGAATAATTCACCCCTCCACTTT
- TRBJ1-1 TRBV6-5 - CASRATGDTEAFF TGTGCCAGCAGAGCGACAGGCGACACTGAAGCTTTCTTT
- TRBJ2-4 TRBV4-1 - CASSRGATAKNIQYF TGCGCCAGCTCCCGGGGAGCTACTGCCAAAAACATTCAGTACTTC
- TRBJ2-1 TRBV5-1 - CASSGDLGRGSSYNEQFF TGCGCCAGCAGCGGGGACCTGGGGAGGGGGTCATCCTACAATGAGCAGTTCTTC
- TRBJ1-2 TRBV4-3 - CASSLTGTSDGYTF TGCGCCAGCAGCCTGACCGGGACCTCGGATGGCTACACCTTC
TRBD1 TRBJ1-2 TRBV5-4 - CASSESGQVYGYTF TGTGCCAGCAGCGAATCGGGACAGGTCTATGGCTACACCTTC
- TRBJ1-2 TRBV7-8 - CASSPATEVYGYTF TGTGCCAGCAGCCCCGCGACAGAAGTATATGGCTACACCTTC
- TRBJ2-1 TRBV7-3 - CASSPRGIYNEQFF TGTGCCAGCAGCCCCAGGGGTATCTACAATGAGCAGTTCTTC
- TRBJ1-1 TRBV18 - CASSPFGRNTEAFF TGTGCCAGCTCACCGTTCGGGAGGAACACTGAAGCTTTCTTT
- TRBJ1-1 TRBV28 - CASRFPGGTAFF TGTGCCAGCAGATTCCCCGGGGGTACGGCTTTCTTT
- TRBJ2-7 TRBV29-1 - CSVVSGGSYEQYF TGCAGCGTTGTCTCTGGGGGCTCCTACGAGCAGTACTTC
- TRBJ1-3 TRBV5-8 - CASSSIKSETGNTIYF TGTGCCAGCAGCTCGATTAAGTCAGAGACTGGAAACACCATATATTTT
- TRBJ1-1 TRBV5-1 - CASSLRAGDTEAFF TGCGCCAGCAGCTTGCGGGCAGGGGACACTGAAGCTTTCTTT
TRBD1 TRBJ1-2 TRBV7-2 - CASSWNRGSVDGYTF TGTGCCAGCAGCTGGAACAGGGGGTCTGTTGATGGCTACACCTTC
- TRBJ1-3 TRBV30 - CAWGGGNTIYF TGTGCCTGGGGAGGGGGAAACACCATATATTTT
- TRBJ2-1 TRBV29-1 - CSADPVGTYNEQFF TGCAGCGCCGACCCTGTGGGTACCTACAATGAGCAGTTCTTC
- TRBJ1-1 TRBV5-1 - CASSLVGSNTEAFF TGCGCCAGCAGCTTGGTAGGTTCCAACACTGAAGCTTTCTTT
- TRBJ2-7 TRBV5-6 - CASSLSSYEQYF TGTGCCAGCAGCTTAAGCTCCTACGAGCAGTACTTC
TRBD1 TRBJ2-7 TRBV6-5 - CASRRTGGDDEQYF TGTGCCAGCAGAAGGACAGGGGGTGATGACGAGCAGTACTTC
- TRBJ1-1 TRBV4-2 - CASSQRVNTEAFF TGTGCCAGCAGCCAAAGGGTGAACACTGAAGCTTTCTTT
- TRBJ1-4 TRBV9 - CASSVDRDEKLFF TGTGCCAGCAGCGTAGACAGGGATGAAAAACTGTTTTTT
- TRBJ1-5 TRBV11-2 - CASSLHRANDQPQHF TGTGCCAGCAGCTTACACCGCGCAAACGATCAGCCCCAGCATTTT
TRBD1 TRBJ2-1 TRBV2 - CASKQGSSYNEQFF TGTGCCAGCAAACAGGGGAGCTCCTACAATGAGCAGTTCTTC
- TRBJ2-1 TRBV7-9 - CASSLVYGGEQFF TGTGCCAGCAGCTTAGTCTACGGGGGTGAGCAGTTCTTC
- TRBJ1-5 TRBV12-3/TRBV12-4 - CASSWAGNQPQHF TGTGCCAGCAGTTGGGCTGGCAATCAGCCCCAGCATTTT
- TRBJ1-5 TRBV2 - CASSDDSHQPQHF TGTGCCAGCAGTGATGACAGCCATCAGCCCCAGCATTTT
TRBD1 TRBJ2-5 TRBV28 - CASSLSRRDRVQETQYF TGTGCCAGCAGTTTATCGAGGCGGGACAGGGTCCAAGAGACCCAGTACTTC
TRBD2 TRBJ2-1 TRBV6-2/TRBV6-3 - CASSYSGGRSYNEQFF TGTGCCAGCAGTTACAGTGGCGGGAGGTCCTACAATGAGCAGTTCTTC
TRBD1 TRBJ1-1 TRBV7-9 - CASSLAGTGGNTEAFF TGTGCCAGCAGCTTAGCGGGGACAGGGGGGAACACTGAAGCTTTCTTT
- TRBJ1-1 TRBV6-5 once CASRAGAGTEAFF TGTGCCAGCAGGGCAGGGGCTGGGACTGAAGCTTTCTTT
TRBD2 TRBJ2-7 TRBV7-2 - CASRPPGLAGGPTEQYF TGTGCCAGCAGGCCTCCGGGACTAGCGGGAGGGCCCACCGAGCAGTACTTC
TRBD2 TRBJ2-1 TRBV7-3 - CASSLSPGLAFYNEQFF TGTGCCAGCAGCTTAAGTCCGGGACTAGCGTTCTACAATGAGCAGTTCTTC
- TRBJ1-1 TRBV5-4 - CASSAGVTEAFF TGTGCCAGCAGCGCAGGGGTTACTGAAGCTTTCTTT
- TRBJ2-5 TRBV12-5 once CASGLPRFDSAQETQYF TGTGCTAGTGGTTTGCCACGATTCGACAGCGCGCAAGAGACCCAGTACTTC
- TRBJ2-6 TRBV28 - CASTTPRGANVLTF TGTGCCAGCACCACACCGCGGGGGGCCAACGTCCTGACTTTC
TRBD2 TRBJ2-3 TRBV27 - CASMTSGTDTQYF TGTGCCAGCATGACTAGCGGCACAGATACGCAGTATTTT
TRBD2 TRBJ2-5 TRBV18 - CASSPLTPSGSTQETQYF TGTGCCAGCTCCCCACTGACCCCTAGCGGGAGTACTCAAGAGACCCAGTACTTC
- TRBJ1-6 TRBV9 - CASSDTGTPLHF TGTGCCAGCAGCGATACAGGGACACCCCTCCACTTT
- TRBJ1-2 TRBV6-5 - CASRKDRVNYGYTF TGTGCCAGCAGGAAAGACAGAGTTAACTATGGCTACACCTTC
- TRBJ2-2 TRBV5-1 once CASMTVSNTGELFF TGCGCCAGCATGACAGTATCGAACACCGGGGAGCTGTTTTTT
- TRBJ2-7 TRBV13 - CASSLRGYEQYF TGTGCCAGCAGCTTACGCGGCTACGAGCAGTACTTC
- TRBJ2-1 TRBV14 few CASSPRGVHVYEQFF TGTGCCAGCAGCCCAAGGGGGGTTCATGTTTATGAGCAGTTCTTC
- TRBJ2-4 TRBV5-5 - CASSLRQGAGDIQYF TGTGCCAGCAGCTTGCGACAGGGCGCGGGGGACATTCAGTACTTC
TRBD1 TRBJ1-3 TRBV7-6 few CASSARPWTGQGNTIYF TGTGCCAGCAGCGCCCGACCATGGACAGGCCAAGGAAACACCATATATTTT
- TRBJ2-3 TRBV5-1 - CASSLRGDTDTQYF TGCGCCAGCAGCTTGCGGGGAGACACAGATACGCAGTATTTT
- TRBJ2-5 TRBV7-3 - CATSLRPGAGETQYF TGTGCCACCAGCTTACGGCCGGGGGCGGGGGAGACCCAGTACTTC
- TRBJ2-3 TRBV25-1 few CASRPSGDTQYF TGTGCCAGCAGACCGAGTGGGGATACGCAGTATTTT